This T cell receptor beta chain came from a study of T cell repertoires in cytomegalovirus infection. TCRdb used MiXCR to reprocess the reads, holding one entry per CDR3 protein. The table shows fewer than 400,000 distinct CDR3 sequences, with about a sixth occurring only once. The clonotype was recovered from a human donor in good health (CMV status not recorded). Some clones in this sample may be carry-over from other donors' samples. Sequenced material: PBMCs.

CDR3 protein: CATSDPAGVTQYF. The CDR3 DNA follows: TGTGCCACCAGTGATCCCGCAGGAGTTACGCAGTATTTT. The chain is built from TRBV24-1 and TRBJ2-3; no definite D call. This CDR3 has 13 residues. Trimming shortened V by 3 bases and J by 8 bases, and 11 bases separated the two germline ends. Germline V gene sequence: CDR1 KGHDR, CDR2 SFDVKD.